The 25 T cell receptor beta chains below come from one sample, sequenced in a study of T cells in Graves' hyperthyroidism and ophthalmopathy. Amplification of TCR beta CDR3 regions was performed using RNA transcripts as template. HTBI primers were the set used in a first-round RT-PCR of the TCR CDR3. TCRdb reprocessed the multiplex PCR reads via MiXCR and lists one record per CDR3 protein. This table holds more than 450,000 distinct CDR3 sequences, 14% found once. Sequenced sample: blood. Receptors originate from a woman aged 40 to 55 with Graves' hyperthyroidism.

This clonotype was seen repeatedly, ten times or more. The rearrangement uses TRBV5-1 and TRBJ2-1; D is unresolved. V shed 1 base and J shed 10 bases, with 12 bases lying between them. CDR3 length: 13 amino acids. Germline values: CDR1 SGHRS, CDR2 YFSETQ. The CDR3: CASSLRVYDEQFF. The CDR3 coding sequence is TGCGCCAGCAGCTTGCGCGTCTATGACGAGCAGTTCTTC.

This clonotype has a count of ten or more. The chain employs TRBV6-5 and TRBJ1-1, with D maybe TRBD1 (6 bases). The CDR3 consists of 14 residues. V was trimmed by 2 bases and J by 4 bases, leaving 11 bases between them. Germline V lookup: CDR1 MNHEY, CDR2 SVGAGI. CDR3 protein: CASSYGGPSTEAFF. The CDR3 DNA is TGTGCCAGCAGTTACGGGGGCCCCAGCACTGAAGCTTTCTTT.

The rearrangement joins TRBV3-1 to TRBJ2-7; 11 positions match TRBD1. CDR1 is LGHDT and CDR2 is YNNKEL in the germline V gene (reference sequence). The CDR3 length is 15 residues. The V and J ends lost 6 bases and 3 bases, in that order; junction bases with no gene match: 7. This chain's CDR3 is CASRMDRGPFYEQYF. The CDR3 nucleotides are TGTGCCAGCAGAATGGACAGGGGGCCTTTCTACGAGCAGTACTTC.

V gene TRBV20-1 combines with J gene TRBJ1-4; D is uncertain. CDR1 DFQATT and CDR2 SNEGSKA come from the germline V gene (reference sequence). The CDR3 totals 15 residues. The germline V and J ends were trimmed by 4 bases and 8 bases, with 20 bases remaining between them. Here the CDR3 reads CSAMGAVLTKEKLFF. DNA of the CDR3: TGCAGTGCTATGGGCGCTGTCTTAACAAAAGAAAAACTGTTTTTT.

This clonotype turned up a few times. The V call is TRBV4-1, the J call TRBJ1-5, with D possibly being TRBD1 (6 bases). Per germline, CDR1 MGHRA and CDR2 YSYEKL. The V end lost 2 bases, the J end lost 5 bases, and 10 bases lay between the germline ends. The length of the CDR3 is 14 residues. CDR3 in DNA: TGCGCCAGCAGCCAAATCGGGGGGCATCAGCCCCAGCATTTT. It is translated as CASSQIGGHQPQHF.

This clonotype has more than one count but fewer than ten. V gene TRBV20-1 combines with J gene TRBJ1-2, with 9 bases aligning to TRBD1. Germline lookup yields CDR1 DFQATT and CDR2 SNEGSKA (reference sequence). V lost 5 bases, J lost 3 bases, and 7 bases stayed unmatched. This CDR3 region has 14 residues. In nucleotides, the CDR3 is TGCAGTGCTTTGACCGGGACAGGGCACTATGGCTACACCTTC. Its translation is CSALTGTGHYGYTF.

This chain uses TRBV28 with TRBJ1-6; TRBD1 agrees at 7 bases. Per the germline V gene, CDR1 is MDHEN and CDR2 is SYDVKM. After removal of 3 bases from V and 9 bases from J, the junction contained 8 bases not matched to a gene. This CDR3 is built from 15 residues. CDR3 sequence (DNA): TGTGCCAGCAGTTTGACAGGGCAAGTTCGTTCACCCCTCCACTTT. Translated: CASSLTGQVRSPLHF.

This clonotype was counted ten times or more. The rearrangement uses TRBV3-1 and TRBJ2-3, with D uncertain. Trimming shortened V by 0 bases and J by 2 bases, and 6 bases separated the two germline ends. Germline CDR1 reads LGHDT; CDR2 reads YNNKEL (reference sequence). This CDR3 has 14 amino acids. CDR3 in amino acids: CASSQDTNTDTQYF. CDR3 nucleotides: TGTGCCAGCAGCCAAGATACAAACACAGATACGCAGTATTTT.

This clonotype was recorded a few times. The CDR3 bases are TGTGCCTGGAGTGACAGTGTGCTAGCCAAAAACATTCAGTACTTC. Translated: CAWSDSVLAKNIQYF. V is TRBV30 and J is TRBJ2-4; D is undetermined. The CDR3 runs 15 residues. The germline V gene encodes CDR1 GTSNPN and CDR2 SVGIG (reference sequence). Trimming took 1 base from V and 0 from J, leaving 10 bases between them.

This clonotype appeared many times. This chain uses TRBV12-5 with TRBJ2-5, with D perhaps TRBD2 (5 bases). Per the germline V gene, CDR1 is LGHNT and CDR2 is FRNRAP. Between the trimmed V and J ends, which lost 6 bases and 5 bases, there was a span of 19 bases. This CDR3 contains 15 residues. The CDR3 sequence is CASGTNTGFGETQYF. The CDR3 nucleotides are TGTGCTAGTGGCACAAACACGGGGTTTGGGGAGACCCAGTACTTC.

This clonotype has just a few counts. The V gene is TRBV9, the J gene TRBJ1-2; 9 bases map to TRBD1. V lost 0 bases and J lost 7; bases outside the gene matches: 7. In germline, CDR1 is SGDLS, CDR2 YYNGEE. The CDR3 has 15 residues. The CDR3 loop is CASSVATGTGSGYTF. Here the CDR3 DNA reads TGTGCCAGCAGCGTAGCTACTGGGACAGGGTCTGGCTACACCTTC.

This clonotype has ten or more counts. V usage is TRBV11-2 and J usage is TRBJ2-3, with TRBD2 matching over 7 bases. There are 15 residues in the CDR3. The germline V gene has CDR1 SGHAT and CDR2 FQNNGV. With 3 bases clipped from V and 2 bases from J, the junction kept 5 bases outside the gene matches. CDR3 amino acids: CASSFSGTNTDTQYF. The CDR3 DNA sequence: TGTGCCAGCAGCTTCAGCGGGACCAACACAGATACGCAGTATTTT. Using reference TRBV11-2 and TRBJ2-3 for the parts outside the CDR3, the full variable domain is EAGVAQSPRYKIIEKRQSVAFWCNPISGHATLYWYQQILGQGPKLLIQFQNNGVVDDSQLPKDRFSAERLKGVDSTLKIQPAKLEDSAVYLCASSFSGTNTDTQYFGPGTRLTVL.

This clonotype was detected ten times or more. This chain links TRBV28 with TRBJ1-1, with unresolved D. The V gene lost 7 bases and the J gene lost 0 bases, with 15 bases spanning the gap. Per the germline V gene, CDR1 is MDHEN and CDR2 is SYDVKM. This CDR3 comprises 15 residues. The CDR3 coding sequence is TGTGCCAGCAACTCCTTCACAGATATGAACACTGAAGCTTTCTTT. It translates to CASNSFTDMNTEAFF.

The chain is built from TRBV19 and TRBJ2-1; possible D gene TRBD1, 6 bases. Germline assignment: CDR1 LNHDA and CDR2 SQIVND (reference sequence). Deletions cut 3 bases from V and 9 bases from J, with 24 bases between. This CDR3 contains 17 residues. CDR3 DNA sequence: TGTGCCAGTAGTATTCAGGGGTCGGACACCGGGGTCATTGAGCAGTTCTTC. Encoded protein: CASSIQGSDTGVIEQFF.

This clonotype was seen many times. The J gene is TRBJ2-7, the V gene TRBV11-2, with a possible D match to TRBD2 (5 bases). Deletions cut 1 base from V and 4 bases from J, with 11 bases between. The CDR3 is 14 residues long. The germline V gene encodes CDR1 SGHAT and CDR2 FQNNGV. CDR3 bases: TGTGCCAGCAGCTTAGTCGGGGAAGGATACGAGCAGTACTTC. The encoded protein is CASSLVGEGYEQYF.

The sample holds a few counts of this clonotype. The J gene is TRBJ2-2, the V gene TRBV7-9, with D perhaps TRBD1 (6 bases). Trimming shortened V by 4 bases and J by 3 bases, and 15 bases separated the two germline ends. CDR1 SEHNR and CDR2 FQNEAQ come from the germline V gene (reference sequence). CDR3 size: 16 residues. The CDR3 DNA sequence: TGTGCCAGCAGCTACACAGGGTATGCAGACACCGGGGAGCTGTTTTTT. Translation: CASSYTGYADTGELFF.

This clonotype was seen many times. The chain uses TRBV11-2 and TRBJ2-1; maybe TRBD1 (5 bases). Germline V gives CDR1 SGHAT, CDR2 FQNNGV. This CDR3 has 13 residues. The V end was cut by 5 bases, the J end by 7 bases, with 12 bases between. The CDR3 nucleotides read TGTGCCAGCAGCGAACCAGGGTTAAATGAGCAGTTCTTC. Translated, it gives CASSEPGLNEQFF.

In its sample, this clonotype was seen many times. The V call is TRBV2, the J call TRBJ1-1; TRBD1 agrees at 7 bases. The germline V gene encodes CDR1 SNHLY and CDR2 FYNNEI. V shed 7 bases and J 4 bases; nucleotides not matched to a gene: 3. The length of the CDR3 is 12 residues. The CDR3 DNA reads TGTGCCAGCAACCAGGGGGGCACTGAAGCTTTCTTT. It codes for CASNQGGTEAFF.

The table lists this clonotype with many counts. The gene calls are TRBV10-1 and TRBJ2-7, with D possibly called TRBD1 or TRBD2 (5 bases each). This CDR3 has 16 residues. Trimming cost V 0 bases and J 2 bases, with 14 bases left between them. The germline gives CDR1 WNHNN, CDR2 SYGVQD (reference sequence). DNA of the CDR3: TGCGCCAGCAGTGAGTCGAGGGGCGTAGGGACCTACGAGCAGTACTTC. This translates into CASSESRGVGTYEQYF.

The chain is built from TRBV9 and TRBJ1-6; D gene uncertain. CDR3 length: 16 amino acids. Trimming stripped 0 bases from V and 5 bases from J, with 12 bases between. Germline lookup yields CDR1 SGDLS and CDR2 YYNGEE. CDR3 in amino acids: CASSVGSERDNSPLHF. CDR3 sequence (DNA): TGTGCCAGCAGCGTAGGGTCAGAGCGGGATAATTCACCCCTCCACTTT.

Many counts were recorded for this clonotype. The rearrangement links TRBV2 to TRBJ1-3; possibly TRBD1 for D (5 bases). The CDR3 is 16 amino acids. V lost 6 bases, J lost 7 bases, and 22 bases lay in between. Germline V CDR1 and CDR2: SNHLY, FYNNEI. This CDR3 reads CASSWGEAPAENTIYF. In nucleotides, the CDR3 is TGTGCCAGCAGCTGGGGGGAGGCCCCGGCCGAGAACACCATATATTTT.

This clonotype was found many times. The gene calls are TRBV20-1 and TRBJ2-1, with no clear D. Germline assignment: CDR1 DFQATT and CDR2 SNEGSKA (reference sequence). This CDR3 has 14 amino acids. Trimming took off 3 bases at V and 5 bases at J, with 14 bases between the two ends. DNA of the CDR3: TGCAGTGCTAGGGAAAGGACCACCAACAATGAGCAGTTCTTC. Protein product: CSARERTTNNEQFF.

V usage is TRBV2 and J usage is TRBJ2-7, with TRBD2 matching 12 bases. This CDR3 has 15 residues. The germline gives CDR1 SNHLY, CDR2 FYNNEI. V gave up 5 bases and J gave up 6 bases; unmatched junction bases: 8. The CDR3 reads CASSFRLAGASEQYF. In DNA form, the CDR3 reads TGTGCCAGCAGTTTTAGACTAGCGGGAGCTTCCGAGCAGTACTTC.

Ten or more counts support this clonotype. The chain is built from TRBV12-3 or TRBV12-4 and TRBJ1-1; D not resolved. Deletions cut 1 base from V and 6 bases from J, with 12 bases between. There are 14 residues in the CDR3. CDR3 region: CASSLEEGRAEAFF. CDR3 nucleotide sequence: TGTGCCAGCAGTTTAGAGGAAGGAAGGGCTGAAGCTTTCTTT.

This clonotype was recorded at least ten times. The rearrangement uses TRBV5-1 and TRBJ1-1; D may be TRBD1 (6 bases). The CDR3 runs to 14 residues. CDR1 SGHRS and CDR2 YFSETQ come from the germline V gene. Trimming shortened V by 1 base and J by 1 base, and 8 bases separated the two germline ends. The CDR3 region has the DNA TGCGCCAGCAGCTTGCAACAGGGGAACACTGAAGCTTTCTTT. This gives the protein CASSLQQGNTEAFF. The entire variable domain, with the rest obtained from reference TRBV5-1 and TRBJ1-1, is as follows: KAGVTQTPRYLIKTRGQQVTLSCSPISGHRSVSWYQQTPGQGLQFLFEYFSETQRNKGNFPGRFSGRQFSNSRSEMNVSTLELGDSALYLCASSLQQGNTEAFFGQGTRLTVV.